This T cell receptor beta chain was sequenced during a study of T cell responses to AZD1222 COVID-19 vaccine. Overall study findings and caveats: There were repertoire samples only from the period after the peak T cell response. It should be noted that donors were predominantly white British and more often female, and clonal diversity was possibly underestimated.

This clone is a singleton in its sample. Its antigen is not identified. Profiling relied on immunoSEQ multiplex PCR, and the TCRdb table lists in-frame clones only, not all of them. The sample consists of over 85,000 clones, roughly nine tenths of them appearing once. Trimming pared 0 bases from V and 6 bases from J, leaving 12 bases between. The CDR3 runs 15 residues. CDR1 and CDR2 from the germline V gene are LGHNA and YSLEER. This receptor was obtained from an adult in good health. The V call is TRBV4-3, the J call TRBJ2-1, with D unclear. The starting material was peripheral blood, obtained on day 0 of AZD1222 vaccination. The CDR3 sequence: CASSQDRSSFNEQFF. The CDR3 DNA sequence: TGCGCCAGCAGCCAAGATAGGAGTAGCTTCAATGAGCAGTTCTTC.